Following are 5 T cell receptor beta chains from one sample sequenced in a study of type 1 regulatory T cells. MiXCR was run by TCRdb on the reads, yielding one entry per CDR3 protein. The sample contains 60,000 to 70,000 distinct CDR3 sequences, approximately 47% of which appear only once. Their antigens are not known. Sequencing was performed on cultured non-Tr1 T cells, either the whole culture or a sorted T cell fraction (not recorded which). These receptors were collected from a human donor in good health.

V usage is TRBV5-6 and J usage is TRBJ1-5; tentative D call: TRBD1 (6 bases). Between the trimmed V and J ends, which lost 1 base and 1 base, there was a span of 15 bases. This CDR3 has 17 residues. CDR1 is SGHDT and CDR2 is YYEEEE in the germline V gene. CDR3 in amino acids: CASSLLVGRGSNQPQHF. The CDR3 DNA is TGTGCCAGCAGCTTGTTAGTCGGGAGGGGGAGCAATCAGCCCCAGCATTTT.

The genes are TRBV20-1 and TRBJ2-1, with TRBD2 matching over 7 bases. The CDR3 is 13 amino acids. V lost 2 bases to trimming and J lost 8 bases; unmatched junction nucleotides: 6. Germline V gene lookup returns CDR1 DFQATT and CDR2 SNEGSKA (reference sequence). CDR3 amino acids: CSARWGGRDEQFF. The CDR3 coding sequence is TGCAGTGCTAGATGGGGGGGAAGGGATGAGCAGTTCTTC.

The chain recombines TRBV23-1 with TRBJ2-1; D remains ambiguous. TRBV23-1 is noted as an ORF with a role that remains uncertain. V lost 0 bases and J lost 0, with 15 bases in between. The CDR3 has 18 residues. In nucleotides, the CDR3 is TGCGCCAGCAGTCAATCGCATGGCCCGATCCGCTCCTACAATGAGCAGTTCTTC. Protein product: CASSQSHGPIRSYNEQFF.

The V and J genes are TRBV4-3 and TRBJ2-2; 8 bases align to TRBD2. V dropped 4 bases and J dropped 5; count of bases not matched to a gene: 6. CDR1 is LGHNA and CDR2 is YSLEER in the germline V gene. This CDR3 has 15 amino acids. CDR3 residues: CASSPGGAGTGELFF. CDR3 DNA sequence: TGCGCCAGCAGCCCCGGGGGGGCGGGGACCGGGGAGCTGTTTTTT.

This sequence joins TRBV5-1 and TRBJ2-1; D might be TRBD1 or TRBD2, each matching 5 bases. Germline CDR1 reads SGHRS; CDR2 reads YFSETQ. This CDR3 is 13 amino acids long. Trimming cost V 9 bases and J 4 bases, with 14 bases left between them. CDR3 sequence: CATRRDVYNEQFF. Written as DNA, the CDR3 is TGCGCCACCAGAAGGGACGTATACAATGAGCAGTTCTTC.